Following are 32 T cell receptor beta chains from one sample sequenced in a study of blood T cell repertoires in COVID-19. Here immunoSEQ multiplex PCR was the method, and the copy in TCRdb shows in-frame clones only, minus some. The sample holds some 200,000 clones; 65% to 90% are singletons and the top ten take just under 9%. Sample: PBMCs or T cells enriched from blood (not recorded which). The receptors were gathered from a woman aged 45-65 years with acute COVID-19.

The chain has TRBV4-2 and TRBJ2-1; D is possibly TRBD2 (6 bases). Germline V CDR1 and CDR2: LGHNA, YNFKEQ. The CDR3 length is 16 residues. The germline V and J ends were trimmed by 0 bases and 0 bases, with 9 bases remaining between them. The CDR3 nucleotides read TGTGCCAGCAGCCAAGATGCCGGGAGCTCCTACAATGAGCAGTTCTTC. Its translation: CASSQDAGSSYNEQFF.

The chain employs TRBV20-1 and TRBJ1-2; D is unresolved. The CDR3 is made up of 11 amino acids. V lost 6 bases, J lost 1 base, and 6 bases lay in between. Germline assignment: CDR1 DFQATT and CDR2 SNEGSKA (reference sequence). For the CDR3, the DNA is TGCAGTGCAGCTCTTAACTATGGCTACACCTTC. It is translated as CSAALNYGYTF.

The gene calls are TRBV6-5 and TRBJ2-2; 7 nucleotides match TRBD2. The J segment lost 5 bases and the V segment lost 2 bases, leaving 8 bases of the junction unmatched. The length of the CDR3 is 16 residues. Per the germline V gene, CDR1 is MNHEY and CDR2 is SVGAGI. CDR3 nucleotide sequence: TGTGCCAGCAGTTACGCGGGAGAAGTGAGGACCGGGGAGCTGTTTTTT. Protein sequence: CASSYAGEVRTGELFF.

The V gene is TRBV12-3 or TRBV12-4, the J gene TRBJ2-3; the D is unclear. Trimming left V 5 bases short and J 2 bases short, with 5 bases between. This CDR3 region has 12 residues. CDR3 amino acids: CASSPSTDTQYF. The DNA for the CDR3 is TGTGCCAGCAGTCCTTCCACAGATACGCAGTATTTT.

This clone was detected only a few times. The rearrangement links TRBV7-2 to TRBJ2-7; D not resolved. The CDR3 has 12 amino acids. CDR1 is SGHTA, CDR2 FQGNSA, per germline. V was shortened by 1 base and J by 5 bases, with 6 bases between the two germline ends. CDR3 bases: TGTGCCAGCAGCTTAGTATTCCACGAGCAGTACTTC. Translation: CASSLVFHEQYF.

V usage is TRBV6-2 or TRBV6-3 and J usage is TRBJ2-7; D is ambiguous. The CDR3 is 12 amino acids. Germline V gene lookup returns CDR1 MNHEY and CDR2 SVGEGT. Trimming took 5 bases from V and 0 from J, leaving 5 bases between them. The DNA for the CDR3 is TGTGCCAGCAGTCTCCTCTCCTACGAGCAGTACTTC. This sequence encodes CASSLLSYEQYF.

This clone was found once. The chain has TRBV7-2 and TRBJ2-1; a possible D gene is TRBD2 (5 bases). In germline, CDR1 is SGHTA, CDR2 FQGNSA. This CDR3 spans 15 amino acids. V was clipped by 5 bases and J by 7 bases, with 18 bases between them. Here the CDR3 DNA reads TGTGCCAGCAGCCTTTCCGGGGTGAGAGGGAATGAGCAGTTCTTC. This sequence encodes CASSLSGVRGNEQFF.

The rearrangement joins TRBV20-1 to TRBJ1-5, with 7 bases fitting TRBD1. The CDR3 consists of 11 residues. CDR1 is DFQATT, CDR2 SNEGSKA, per germline (reference sequence). The J segment lost 13 bases and the V segment lost 3 bases, leaving 6 bases of the junction unmatched. CDR3 residues: CSASGQAWQHF. The CDR3 DNA is TGCAGTGCTAGTGGACAGGCTTGGCAGCATTTT.

The chain recombines TRBV3-1 (or the pseudogene TRBV3-2) with TRBJ1-4; no clear D. The CDR3 is 15 amino acids. Germline V gene data show CDR1 as LGHDT and CDR2 as YNNKEL (reference sequence). Trimming stripped 0 bases from V and 5 bases from J, with 10 bases between. The CDR3 bases are TGTGCCAGCAGCCAAGAAACCCGAAGCAATGAAAAACTGTTTTTT. This sequence encodes CASSQETRSNEKLFF.

The chain has TRBV7-2 and TRBJ1-6, with D perhaps TRBD1 (6 bases). Germline CDR1 reads SGHTA; CDR2 reads FQGNSA. The length of the CDR3 is 15 residues. V lost 1 base to trimming and J lost 11 bases, with 15 bases between them. In DNA, the CDR3 is TGTGCCAGCAGCTTAGACCCGCGACAGGCGGCACCCCTCCACTTT. It translates to CASSLDPRQAAPLHF.

The rearrangement links TRBV4-1 to TRBJ2-5, with a weak D call TRBD1 (5 bases). The germline V and J ends were trimmed by 2 bases and 2 bases, with 9 bases remaining between them. This CDR3 has 14 residues. CDR1 MGHRA and CDR2 YSYEKL come from the germline V gene. CDR3 protein: CASSQRGLQETQYF. The CDR3, as DNA: TGCGCCAGCAGCCAAAGGGGTTTGCAAGAGACCCAGTACTTC.

The rearrangement links TRBV9 to TRBJ2-1; 7 bases are shared with TRBD2. The V and J ends lost 0 bases and 2 bases, in that order; junction bases with no gene match: 2. The CDR3 length is 15 residues. Looked up from germline, CDR1 is SGDLS and CDR2 is YYNGEE. The CDR3 sequence is CASSVGGGAYNEQFF. The DNA for the CDR3 is TGTGCCAGCAGCGTAGGTGGGGGGGCCTACAATGAGCAGTTCTTC.

This clone was detected a few times. Here the CDR3 DNA reads TGTGCCTGGAGGTTGGGGGGCTATGGCTACACCTTC. Residues: CAWRLGGYGYTF. V is TRBV30 and J is TRBJ1-2; weak D call: TRBD1 (5 bases). There are 12 residues in the CDR3. Trimming cost V 3 bases and J 4 bases, with 9 bases left between them. The germline V gene has CDR1 GTSNPN and CDR2 SVGIG (reference sequence).

The chain combines TRBV5-6 with TRBJ2-5; tentative D call: TRBD1 (5 bases). The CDR3 extends over 13 amino acids. Trimming removed 1 base from V and 2 bases from J, with 6 bases in between. In germline, CDR1 is SGHDT, CDR2 YYEEEE. This chain's CDR3 is CASSLRGQETQYF. The CDR3 DNA reads as TGTGCCAGCAGCTTGAGGGGACAAGAGACCCAGTACTTC.

This clone has a single count. The V call is TRBV28, the J call TRBJ1-2; D call uncertain. This CDR3 is built from 14 residues. V was trimmed by 2 bases and J by 4 bases, leaving 11 bases between them. From germline, CDR1 is MDHEN and CDR2 SYDVKM. In nucleotides, the CDR3 is TGTGCCAGCAGTTTAAAGGCCCAGGCCTATGGCTACACCTTC. It encodes CASSLKAQAYGYTF.

Here the CDR3 DNA reads TGTGCCAGCAGCAAAAGACAGGGGGGATTTCACAATGAGCAGTTCTTC. This codes for CASSKRQGGFHNEQFF. The genes are TRBV7-2 and TRBJ2-1; 9 positions agree with TRBD1. Per the germline V gene, CDR1 is SGHTA and CDR2 is FQGNSA. This CDR3 is built from 16 residues. Trimming took 5 bases from V and 5 from J; bases not matched to a gene: 10. The variable domain in full, completed from reference TRBV7-2 and TRBJ2-1, reads GAGVSQSPSNKVTEKGKDVELRCDPISGHTALYWYRQSLGQGLEFLIYFQGNSAPDKSGLPSDRFSAERTGGSVSTLTIQRTQQEDSAVYLCASSKRQGGFHNEQFFGPGTRLTVL.

The chain links TRBV6-5 to TRBJ2-5, with D possibly matching TRBD1 (5 bases). Germline V lookup: CDR1 MNHEY, CDR2 SVGAGI. V was trimmed by 7 bases and J by 5 bases, leaving 11 bases between them. The CDR3 covers 12 residues. This CDR3 reads CASTPGWETQYF. The CDR3 coding sequence is TGTGCCAGCACTCCAGGGTGGGAGACCCAGTACTTC.

The J gene is TRBJ2-7, the V gene TRBV3-1 (or the pseudogene TRBV3-2), with D possibly TRBD2 on 6 matching bases. CDR1 LGHDT and CDR2 YNNKEL come from the germline V gene (reference sequence). The CDR3 covers 16 residues. With 3 bases removed from V and 3 bases from J, the gap between germline ends came to 18 bases. The CDR3 bases are TGTGCCAGCAGCCAGGGGCCGGGTAGCGGATACTACGAGCAGTACTTC. Translation gives CASSQGPGSGYYEQYF.

This chain links TRBV19 with TRBJ1-2, with TRBD1 matching over 8 bases. V was clipped by 7 bases and J by 9 bases; unmatched bases: 10. The CDR3 is made up of 13 amino acids. The germline V gene encodes CDR1 LNHDA and CDR2 SQIVND (reference sequence). The CDR3 DNA reads TGTGCCAGTACCTCGGACAGGGTAGAGAGCTACACCTTC. Translation gives CASTSDRVESYTF.

CDR3 in amino acids: CASSLGQGHTGELFF. CDR3 bases: TGTGCCAGCAGCCTGGGACAGGGGCACACCGGGGAGCTGTTTTTT. V and J are TRBV5-6 and TRBJ2-2; 10 bases agree with TRBD1. Losses at the gene ends were 4 bases for V and 3 bases for J; bases not matched to a gene: 3. The CDR3 sequence is 15 residues long. The germline V gene encodes CDR1 SGHDT and CDR2 YYEEEE.

As to this clone: An end of the junction differs from the germline gene, which may be a read error. The V call is TRBV6-6, the J call TRBJ2-3; TRBD2 matches 10 bases. CDR3 length: 15 residues. In germline, CDR1 is MNHNY, CDR2 SVGAGI (reference sequence). The CDR3, as DNA: TGTGCCAGCAGTTACTGGGAACTCCTAGCGGGAGACTCGAATTTT. This gives the protein CASSYWELLAGDSNF.

This sequence joins TRBV27 and TRBJ1-6; 8 positions match TRBD1. Trimming at V came to 0 bases and at J to 8 bases, leaving 12 bases not matched to a gene. CDR1 and CDR2 (germline): MNHEY, SMNVEV (reference sequence). The CDR3 runs 18 residues. For the CDR3, the DNA is TGTGCCAGCAGTTTATCCCACCAAGGGACAGGAAATTATTCACCCCTCCACTTT. It translates to CASSLSHQGTGNYSPLHF.

With respect to this clone: Other DNA sequences in this sample translate to the same CDR3. The chain couples TRBV5-1 to TRBJ2-7; the D gene is possibly TRBD2 (6 bases). CDR1 SGHRS and CDR2 YFSETQ come from the germline V gene. V gave up 0 bases and J gave up 0 bases, with 7 bases separating them. This CDR3 contains 14 residues. CDR3 residues: CASSLDGSSYEQYF. CDR3 bases: TGCGCCAGCAGCTTGGACGGGAGCTCCTACGAGCAGTACTTC.

CDR3 nucleotide sequence: TGTGCCAGCAGCTCAGGGACAGGGGCCCCAGCAGAAGGCTACACCTTC. Residues: CASSSGTGAPAEGYTF. V is TRBV5-4 and J is TRBJ1-2, with 10 bases matching TRBD1. The junction had 13 bases not matched to a gene; V was cut back by 3 bases and J by 8 bases. Germline V gives CDR1 SGHNT, CDR2 YYREEE (reference sequence). CDR3 size: 16 residues.

The rearrangement uses TRBV3-1 (or the pseudogene TRBV3-2) and TRBJ2-5, with D possibly TRBD2 on 5 matching bases. The length of the CDR3 is 18 residues. Per germline, CDR1 LGHDT and CDR2 YNNKEL (reference sequence). The V gene lost 0 bases and the J gene lost 2 bases, with 19 bases spanning the gap. The CDR3 region is CASSQEGCDYTQQETQYF. DNA of the CDR3: TGTGCCAGCAGCCAAGAGGGATGTGACTACACGCAACAAGAGACCCAGTACTTC.

The rearrangement links TRBV18 to TRBJ2-7; 9 bases fit TRBD1. Germline CDR1 and CDR2: KGHSH and LQKENI. J lost 4 bases, V lost 4 bases, and 14 bases had no gene match. This CDR3 has 17 residues. In DNA form, the CDR3 reads TGTGCCAGCTCACGCATCTTCACCGGGACAGGGCTGTACGAGCAGTACTTC. This translates into CASSRIFTGTGLYEQYF. The whole variable domain, remainder taken from reference TRBV18 and TRBJ2-7, is NAGVMQNPRHLVRRRGQEARLRCSPMKGHSHVYWYRQLPEEGLKFMVYLQKENIIDESGMPKERFSAEFPKEGPSILRIQQVVRGDSAAYFCASSRIFTGTGLYEQYFGPGTRLTVT.

The J gene is TRBJ2-7, the V gene TRBV20-1, with 15 bases matching TRBD2. The CDR3 runs 17 residues. V lost 3 bases, J lost 7 bases, and 13 bases stayed unmatched. Germline V gives CDR1 DFQATT, CDR2 SNEGSKA (reference sequence). CDR3 nucleotide sequence: TGCAGTGCTAGTCGGGGCAGGACTAGCGGGGGGGCGAGGGAGCAGTACTTC. Translation: CSASRGRTSGGAREQYF.

The gene calls are TRBV3-1 (or the pseudogene TRBV3-2) and TRBJ1-2; TRBD1 is a possible D gene (5 bases). Trimming took 0 bases from V and 6 from J, leaving 11 bases between them. In germline, CDR1 is LGHDT, CDR2 YNNKEL (reference sequence). This CDR3 comprises 14 residues. The DNA for the CDR3 is TGTGCCAGCAGCCAAGACGGGGGTATCGATGGCTACACCTTC. Its translation: CASSQDGGIDGYTF.

V gene TRBV27 combines with J gene TRBJ2-7; TRBD1 is a possible D gene (6 bases). Germline CDR1 MNHEY, CDR2 SMNVEV (reference sequence). The CDR3 is 14 amino acids. Trimming cost V 5 bases and J 2 bases, with 13 bases left between them. The CDR3 sequence: CASSERGYTYEQYF. The DNA for the CDR3 is TGTGCCAGCAGTGAAAGGGGGTACACCTACGAGCAGTACTTC.

This chain links TRBV19 with TRBJ2-2; TRBD1 matches at 9 bases. Germline lookup yields CDR1 LNHDA and CDR2 SQIVND (reference sequence). CDR3 size: 18 residues. The V segment lost 6 bases and the J segment 2 bases; nucleotides outside the gene matches: 13. CDR3 in amino acids: CASRPGTGREDNTGELFF. CDR3 coding DNA: TGTGCCAGTAGACCCGGGACAGGGAGGGAAGATAACACCGGGGAGCTGTTTTTT.

The V gene is TRBV27, the J gene TRBJ1-1; the match to TRBD1 covers 7 bases. This CDR3 has 11 amino acids. Germline trimming cut 11 bases from V and 5 bases from J; bases unmatched to any gene: 5. The germline CDR1 and CDR2 sequences are MNHEY and SMNVEV (reference sequence). CDR3 sequence reads: CAAQTGTEAFF. Here the CDR3 DNA reads TGTGCCGCACAGACAGGGACTGAAGCTTTCTTT.

This chain uses TRBV20-1 with TRBJ1-1; D unresolved. This CDR3 has 14 amino acids. Germline-derived CDR1 and CDR2 are DFQATT and SNEGSKA (reference sequence). Trimming took 3 bases from V and 5 from J, leaving 16 bases between them. In DNA, the CDR3 is TGCAGTGCTAGTCCAACCGGTCCCGGGACTGAAGCTTTCTTT. Its protein product is CSASPTGPGTEAFF.